The clone carrying this T cell receptor beta chain was observed once. Its antigen is as yet unknown. Cryopreserved PBMCs yielded about 2.2 micrograms of genomic DNA for TCR beta libraries. The sample originates from a study of cytotoxic CD8 clonotypes in ibrutinib-treated CLL. The wider study: The subjects consisted of eleven to twelve relapsed/refractory and some 15 treatment-naive individuals, with some 18 IGHV unmutated. Study conclusions and caveats: Treatment left the uncommon public clonotypes either contracted or stable in frequency. Sampling times, which were not matched between the groups, differed between sustained-remission patients and progressing patients.

Clones were read by immunoSEQ multiplex PCR, and TCRdb kept only the in-frame ones, dropping some. The table has over 40,000 clones, approximately 87% seen once. Germline trimming cut 1 base from V and 1 base from J; bases unmatched to any gene: 7. Germline values: CDR1 SGHRS, CDR2 YFSETQ. CDR3 size: 17 residues. This TCR was recovered from a human donor with chronic lymphocytic leukemia. This rearrangement joins TRBV5-1 to TRBJ2-5, with 10 positions matching TRBD2. The sequenced sample was PBMCs, obtained after 24 months of ibrutinib treatment. The DNA for the CDR3 is TGCGCCAGCAGCTTGAGGCTAGCGGGAGATCCCCAAGAGACCCAGTACTTC. This encodes CASSLRLAGDPQETQYF.